Each of the 5 T cell receptor beta chains below was sequenced from the same sample in a study of blood T cells in healthy people across ages. Sample-barcoded 5' priming and a J-beta primer mix drove a second PCR of about 6 to 12 cycles. TCRdb re-derived calls from the 5' RACE reads in MiXCR, one entry per CDR3 protein. The sample yields roughly 1,300,000 distinct CDR3 sequences, approximately 63% seen once. Sequencing was carried out using blood. These receptors all stem from a man between 18 and 29 years old in good health.

V and J are TRBV21-1 and TRBJ2-4; the D call TRBD1 from the table was never checked on the DNA. The J call may not be correct, given that the DNA end is closer to TRBJ2-7. TRBV21-1 is a pseudogene. CDR3 length: 16 residues. CDR3: CASSSPSRDRGIEQYF. The DNA of the CDR3 is TGTGCCAGCAGCTCCCCCAGCCGGGACAGGGGGATCGAGCAGTACTTC.

This clonotype turned up a few times. The chain uses TRBV6-5 and TRBJ2-5; D is undetermined. The CDR3 consists of 14 residues. With 0 bases removed from V and 0 bases from J, the gap between germline ends came to 5 bases. Germline CDR1 MNHEY, CDR2 SVGAGI. This CDR3 reads CASSYSGNQETQYF. The CDR3 DNA reads TGTGCCAGCAGTTACTCGGGAAACCAAGAGACCCAGTACTTC.

With respect to this clonotype: A read error may explain this, as a much larger clone is one base away. V is TRBV21-1 and J is TRBJ2-7; the D segment call TRBD2 is taken from the table without a DNA check. TRBV21-1 represents a pseudogene. The CDR3 is 18 residues long. The chain's CDR3 is CANSRFTGLAGLSYEQYF. The CDR3, as DNA: TGTGCCAACAGCAGATTCACGGGACTAGCGGGACTCTCCTACGAGCAGTACTTC.

V gene TRBV12-3 or TRBV12-4 combines with J gene TRBJ1-2, with D possibly TRBD1 on 6 matching bases. CDR3 size: 15 residues. The germline V and J ends were trimmed by 0 bases and 4 bases, with 12 bases remaining between them. CDR3 amino acids: CASSLAPGASYGYTF. The CDR3 nucleotides read TGTGCCAGCAGTTTAGCTCCAGGGGCCTCCTATGGCTACACCTTC.

This sequence joins TRBV2 and TRBJ1-1; 7 positions match TRBD1. Germline CDR1 is SNHLY and CDR2 is FYNNEI. Losses at the gene ends were 4 bases for V and 2 bases for J; bases not matched to a gene: 7. The CDR3 contains 15 residues. CDR3 coding DNA: TGTGCCAGCAGTGTCTGGAAGGGGGCTAACACTGAAGCTTTCTTT. Translated, it gives CASSVWKGANTEAFF.